A single sample is the source of the 27 T cell receptor beta chains below, sequenced in a study of blood T cell repertoires in COVID-19. Some clones are missing from TCRdb's copy, which holds only in-frame ones; the method was immunoSEQ multiplex PCR. The sample carries 430,000 or so clones, around 87% recorded once. The material sequenced was PBMCs or T cells enriched from blood (not recorded which). These TCRs come from a woman aged 35 to 49 who had recovered from COVID-19.

The chain employs TRBV19 and TRBJ1-2; 9 bases map to TRBD1. The germline V gene encodes CDR1 LNHDA and CDR2 SQIVND (reference sequence). The CDR3 is made up of 15 amino acids. After removal of 0 bases from V and 8 bases from J, the junction contained 7 bases not matched to a gene. CDR3 nucleotides: TGTGCCAGTAGTATAGAGGGGACAGGGAGATACGGCTACACCTTC. It yields the protein CASSIEGTGRYGYTF.

The genes are TRBV24-1 and TRBJ1-5; D perhaps matches TRBD1 (5 bases). V dropped 4 bases and J dropped 0 bases, with 12 bases sitting between them. This CDR3 spans 16 amino acids. CDR1 and CDR2 from the germline V gene are KGHDR and SFDVKD. CDR3 amino acids: CATSEGGRNSNQPQHF. The CDR3 region has the DNA TGTGCCACCAGTGAGGGGGGACGGAATAGCAATCAGCCCCAGCATTTT.

The chain has TRBV9 and TRBJ1-4, with 7 bases fitting TRBD1. Per the germline V gene, CDR1 is SGDLS and CDR2 is YYNGEE. V shed 0 bases, J shed 0 bases, and the junction held 5 bases outside the gene matches. The CDR3 has 17 residues. CDR3 amino acids: CASSVAPGGATNEKLFF. Written as DNA, the CDR3 is TGTGCCAGCAGCGTAGCCCCAGGGGGTGCAACTAATGAAAAACTGTTTTTT.

CDR3 DNA sequence: TGTGCCAGCAGCCCCGGTTGGGAGGGGGAGCTGTTTTACGAGCAGTACTTC. It is translated as CASSPGWEGELFYEQYF. This chain connects TRBV16 to TRBJ2-7, with a possible D match to TRBD2 (7 bases). The CDR3 sequence is 17 residues long. The V and J ends lost 4 bases and 4 bases respectively, with 23 bases between them. In germline, CDR1 is KGHSY, CDR2 FQNENV.

The V and J genes are TRBV2 and TRBJ1-6; TRBD1 might be the D (6 bases). In germline, CDR1 is SNHLY, CDR2 FYNNEI. This CDR3 is built from 16 residues. V gave up 6 bases and J gave up 3 bases, with 15 bases separating them. The CDR3 region has the DNA TGTGCCAGCAGCGTCGGACAGCTGGTCTATAATTCACCCCTCCACTTT. Amino acid sequence: CASSVGQLVYNSPLHF.

The rearrangement links TRBV5-1 to TRBJ2-7, with no clear D. Germline assignment: CDR1 SGHRS and CDR2 YFSETQ. V lost 5 bases and J lost 0, with 12 bases in between. The CDR3 extends over 14 amino acids. The CDR3, as DNA: TGCGCCAGCAGTCCCCGAGGTGCCTCCTACGAGCAGTACTTC. Amino acid sequence: CASSPRGASYEQYF.

V usage is TRBV19 and J usage is TRBJ1-3; the D gene is possibly TRBD1 (5 bases). The V end lost 3 bases, the J end lost 0 bases, and 15 bases lay between the germline ends. The germline V gene has CDR1 LNHDA and CDR2 SQIVND (reference sequence). CDR3 length: 17 residues. CDR3 residues: CASSIARDSFSGNTIYF. The CDR3 nucleotides are TGTGCCAGTAGTATCGCCCGGGACTCCTTCTCTGGAAACACCATATATTTT.

The chain couples TRBV11-3 to TRBJ2-7; 7 nucleotides agree with TRBD1. This CDR3 is built from 13 residues. The germline V gene has CDR1 SGHNT and CDR2 YENEEA. After removal of 6 bases from V and 2 bases from J, the junction contained 4 bases not matched to a gene. The CDR3 region is CASRTGQTYEQYF. CDR3 nucleotide sequence: TGTGCCAGCAGGACGGGACAGACCTACGAGCAGTACTTC.

The chain carries TRBV2 and TRBJ2-3; D call uncertain. CDR1 SNHLY and CDR2 FYNNEI come from the germline V gene. Trimming removed 7 bases from V and 3 bases from J, with 14 bases in between. This CDR3 spans 14 amino acids. The CDR3 sequence is CASNRHVQTDTQYF. The CDR3 region has the DNA TGTGCCAGCAATCGACACGTTCAAACAGATACGCAGTATTTT.

The genes are TRBV2 and TRBJ2-1, with 10 bases matching TRBD2. Germline loops: CDR1 SNHLY, CDR2 FYNNEI. The CDR3 length is 18 residues. V dropped 6 bases and J dropped 8; count of bases not matched to a gene: 19. The CDR3 bases are TGTGCCAGCAGGACACTTCGTGTCGTTGGACTAGCGGCCGATGAGCAGTTCTTC. This gives the protein CASRTLRVVGLAADEQFF.

In its sample, this clone was seen once. The chain employs TRBV11-2 and TRBJ1-2, with TRBD1 identical over 8 bases. This CDR3 contains 14 residues. After removal of 3 bases from V and 8 bases from J, the junction contained 8 bases not matched to a gene. Germline V gene sequence: CDR1 SGHAT, CDR2 FQNNGV. The CDR3 DNA is TGTGCCAGCAGCTTGGCCCCGACAGGGGAGGGCTACACCTTC. This gives the protein CASSLAPTGEGYTF. The full variable domain, with the rest looked up from reference TRBV11-2 and TRBJ1-2, is EAGVAQSPRYKIIEKRQSVAFWCNPISGHATLYWYQQILGQGPKLLIQFQNNGVVDDSQLPKDRFSAERLKGVDSTLKIQPAKLEDSAVYLCASSLAPTGEGYTFGSGTRLTVV.

As concerns this clone: Other DNA variants within this sample encode the same CDR3. The chain employs TRBV24-1 and TRBJ2-7, with a possible D match to TRBD1 (5 bases). Trimming removed 2 bases at V and 3 bases at J, with 7 bases between. CDR1 and CDR2 from the germline V gene are KGHDR and SFDVKD. This CDR3 is 13 amino acids long. The CDR3 loop reads CATSDSGHYEQYF. CDR3 in DNA: TGTGCCACCAGTGATTCAGGACACTACGAGCAGTACTTC.

This sequence joins TRBV5-1 and TRBJ1-1, with 7 bases identical to TRBD1. V gave up 7 bases and J gave up 3 bases; unmatched junction bases: 24. This CDR3 is 19 amino acids long. Per germline, CDR1 SGHRS and CDR2 YFSETQ. The CDR3: CASSPFPILRDRADTEAFF. The CDR3 nucleotides are TGCGCCAGCTCCCCTTTTCCCATCCTAAGAGACAGGGCCGACACTGAAGCTTTCTTT.

V and J are TRBV4-1 and TRBJ1-2; D is unresolved. The V end was cut by 2 bases, the J end by 4 bases, with 11 bases between. The germline V gene encodes CDR1 MGHRA and CDR2 YSYEKL. The CDR3 is 14 residues long. The CDR3 bases are TGCGCCAGCAGCCAAATCGTGTATCGCTATGGCTACACCTTC. It is translated as CASSQIVYRYGYTF.

The chain recombines TRBV29-1 with TRBJ2-2; weak D call: TRBD2 (6 bases). Trimming shortened V by 4 bases and J by 1 base, and 13 bases separated the two germline ends. The germline gives CDR1 SQVTM, CDR2 ANQGSEA. The CDR3 runs 15 residues. CDR3 bases: TGCAGCGTTGCCTTTGGGACTTTGAACACCGGGGAGCTGTTTTTT. It specifies CSVAFGTLNTGELFF.

The rearrangement links TRBV27 to TRBJ1-1; the match to TRBD1 covers 8 bases. The J segment lost 2 bases and the V segment lost 5 bases, leaving 10 bases of the junction unmatched. The CDR3 has 16 residues. Per germline, CDR1 MNHEY and CDR2 SMNVEV (reference sequence). The CDR3 bases are TGTGCCAGCAGTCAAGAGACAGGGGTGGGAAACACTGAAGCTTTCTTT. Encoded protein: CASSQETGVGNTEAFF.

The chain links TRBV7-9 to TRBJ2-7; a possible D gene is TRBD2 (6 bases). The CDR3 sequence is 14 residues long. The V gene lost 7 bases and the J gene lost 0 bases, with 13 bases spanning the gap. Germline CDR1 reads SEHNR; CDR2 reads FQNEAQ (reference sequence). The CDR3 nucleotides read TGTGCCAGCACCGGAGGGCGAAGCTCCTACGAGCAGTACTTC. This encodes CASTGGRSSYEQYF.

The V and J genes are TRBV24-1 and TRBJ2-3; 10 bases map to TRBD2. Germline V lookup: CDR1 KGHDR, CDR2 SFDVKD. The CDR3 is 15 amino acids. V was clipped by 5 bases and J by 6 bases; unmatched bases: 7. In DNA, the CDR3 is TGTGCCACCAGTGCACTAGCGGGAAATGGCGATACGCAGTATTTT. Encoded protein: CATSALAGNGDTQYF.

The V call is TRBV30, the J call TRBJ1-5, with unresolved D. The germline gives CDR1 GTSNPN, CDR2 SVGIG (reference sequence). This CDR3 comprises 13 residues. Trimming cost V 2 bases and J 4 bases, with 9 bases left between them. The DNA of the CDR3 is TGTGCCTGGAGTACCACAGCTAATCAGCCCCAGCATTTT. Protein: CAWSTTANQPQHF.

The chain recombines TRBV13 with TRBJ2-1; 14 bases match TRBD2. The CDR3 is 14 amino acids. With 7 bases clipped from V and 8 bases from J, the junction kept 4 bases outside the gene matches. Germline V gives CDR1 PRHDT, CDR2 FYEKMQ (reference sequence). CDR3: CASTETSGRDEQFF. CDR3 bases: TGTGCCAGCACCGAGACTAGCGGGAGGGATGAGCAGTTCTTC.

Here the CDR3 reads CASREAGGLDNEQFF. CDR3 DNA sequence: TGTGCCAGCAGGGAAGCGGGAGGGCTTGACAATGAGCAGTTCTTC. This chain uses TRBV3-1 (or the pseudogene TRBV3-2) with TRBJ2-1, with TRBD2 matching over 10 bases. The CDR3 length is 15 residues. V lost 6 bases and J lost 5; bases outside the gene matches: 7. Germline loops: CDR1 LGHDT, CDR2 YNNKEL (reference sequence).

This CDR3 is CASSLADRGQGEQYF. The CDR3 DNA is TGTGCCAGCAGCTTAGCGGACAGGGGGCAGGGGGAGCAGTACTTC. V usage is TRBV7-9 and J usage is TRBJ2-7; TRBD1 agrees at 11 bases. V lost 0 bases, J lost 7 bases, and 5 bases stayed unmatched. CDR3 length equals 15 residues. Germline V gene lookup returns CDR1 SEHNR and CDR2 FQNEAQ (reference sequence).

V gene TRBV2 combines with J gene TRBJ1-5; 9 bases match TRBD1. The CDR3 is made up of 13 amino acids. In germline, CDR1 is SNHLY, CDR2 FYNNEI. The trim removed 5 bases at V and 7 bases at J, leaving 3 bases unmatched. The CDR3: CASSRDREQPQHF. Written as DNA, the CDR3 is TGTGCCAGCAGTCGGGACAGGGAACAGCCCCAGCATTTT. Full variable domain (missing parts from reference TRBV2 and TRBJ1-5): EPEVTQTPSHQVTQMGQEVILRCVPISNHLYFYWYRQILGQKVEFLVSFYNNEISEKSEIFDDQFSVERPDGSNFTLKIRSTKLEDSAMYFCASSRDREQPQHFGDGTRLSIL.

The J gene is TRBJ1-5, the V gene TRBV30; D may be TRBD1 (6 bases). From germline, CDR1 is GTSNPN and CDR2 SVGIG (reference sequence). There are 13 residues in the CDR3. V dropped 0 bases and J dropped 4 bases, with 7 bases sitting between them. CDR3 amino acids: CAWSVDSNQPQHF. The CDR3 DNA is TGTGCCTGGAGTGTGGACAGTAATCAGCCCCAGCATTTT. Filled out from reference TRBV30 and TRBJ1-5, the complete variable domain reads SQTIHQWPATLVQPVGSPLSLECTVEGTSNPNLYWYRQAAGRGLQLLFYSVGIGQISSEVPQNLSASRPQDRQFILSSKKLLLSDSGFYLCAWSVDSNQPQHFGDGTRLSIL.

This clone was recorded once. This chain uses TRBV7-2 with TRBJ2-5; 9 bases align to TRBD2. CDR3 size: 15 residues. The V and J ends lost 6 bases and 3 bases, in that order; junction bases with no gene match: 8. CDR1 and CDR2 (germline): SGHTA, FQGNSA. Here the CDR3 DNA reads TGTGCCAGCAGTTATAGTCCTAGCGGGAAAGAGACCCAGTACTTC. Translation: CASSYSPSGKETQYF.

The chain employs TRBV19 and TRBJ1-2, with 9 bases aligning to TRBD1. The germline CDR1 and CDR2 sequences are LNHDA and SQIVND (reference sequence). Germline trimming cut 5 bases from V and 4 bases from J; bases unmatched to any gene: 8. This CDR3 contains 15 residues. The CDR3 region has the DNA TGTGCCAGTAGTTCCTCGGGACAGGGAGCCTATGGCTACACCTTC. Its translation: CASSSSGQGAYGYTF.

The chain recombines TRBV11-2 with TRBJ2-7; possibly TRBD1 for D (6 bases). V was trimmed by 4 bases and J by 2 bases, leaving 18 bases between them. The germline V gene has CDR1 SGHAT and CDR2 FQNNGV. This CDR3 has 16 amino acids. The CDR3 reads CASSSPIRDKTYEQYF. CDR3 DNA sequence: TGTGCCAGCAGCTCACCGATCCGGGACAAGACCTACGAGCAGTACTTC.